This T cell receptor beta chain was observed in a study of spatial heterogeneity in lung cancer. The overall study: The average appearance count of each unique TCR and UMI combination in raw reads was more than ten.

Each TCR cDNA molecule bore a unique molecular identifier. MiXCR, run by TCRdb on the 5' RACE reads, gives a single entry per CDR3 protein. The sample lists 11,000 to 15,000 distinct CDR3 sequences; approximately 4.5% were seen once. Germline V lookup: CDR1 MNHEY, CDR2 SVGEGT. This CDR3 comprises 12 residues. The germline V and J ends were trimmed by 2 bases and 5 bases, with 4 bases remaining between them. This clonotype was found a few times. Its cognate antigen is unknown. This beta chain came through as a stray read in a library set up for alpha chains, and its size says little. Study observations and caveats: Tumoral mutation counts were tracked by counts of expanded intratumoral alpha and beta TCRs.

The time point: sample taken at primary tumor resection. Patients with untreated early-stage non-small cell lung cancer, numbering 72, were the donors. Unsorted whole RNA of tumor, nontumor lung or frozen PBMC was sequenced. The chain carries TRBV6-2 or TRBV6-3 and TRBJ1-5, with D uncertain. The sequencing here drew on lung tumor tissue, taken at surgery. The receptor was derived from a female donor with early-stage non-small cell lung cancer. CDR3 bases: TGTGCCAGCAGTTACAGTTATCAGCCCCAGCATTTT. Its protein is CASSYSYQPQHF.